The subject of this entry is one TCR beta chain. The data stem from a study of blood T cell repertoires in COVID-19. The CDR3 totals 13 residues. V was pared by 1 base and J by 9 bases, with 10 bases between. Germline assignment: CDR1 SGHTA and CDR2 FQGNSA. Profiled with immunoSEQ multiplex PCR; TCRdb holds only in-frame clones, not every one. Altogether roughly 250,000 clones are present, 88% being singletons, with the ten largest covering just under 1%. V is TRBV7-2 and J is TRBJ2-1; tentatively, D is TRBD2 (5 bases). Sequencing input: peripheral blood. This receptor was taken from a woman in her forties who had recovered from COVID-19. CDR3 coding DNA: TGTGCCAGCAGCTTAGGCCTGCGGGCTGAGCAGTTCTTC. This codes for CASSLGLRAEQFF.